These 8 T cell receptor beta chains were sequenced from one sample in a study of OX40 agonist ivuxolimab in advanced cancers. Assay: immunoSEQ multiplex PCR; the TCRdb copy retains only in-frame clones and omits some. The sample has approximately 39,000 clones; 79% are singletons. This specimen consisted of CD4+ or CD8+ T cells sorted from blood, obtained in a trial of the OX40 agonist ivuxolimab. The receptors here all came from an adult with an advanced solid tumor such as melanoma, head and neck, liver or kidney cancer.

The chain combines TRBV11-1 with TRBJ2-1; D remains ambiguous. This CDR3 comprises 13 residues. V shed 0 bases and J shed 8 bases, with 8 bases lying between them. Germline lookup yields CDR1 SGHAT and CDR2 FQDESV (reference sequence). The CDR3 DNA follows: TGTGCCAGCAGCTTAGCCTGGGTCGATGAGCAGTTCTTC. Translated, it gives CASSLAWVDEQFF.

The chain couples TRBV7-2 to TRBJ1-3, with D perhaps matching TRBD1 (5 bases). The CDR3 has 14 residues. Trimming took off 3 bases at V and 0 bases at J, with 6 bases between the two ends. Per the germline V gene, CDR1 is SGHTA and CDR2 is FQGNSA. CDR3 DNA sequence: TGTGCCAGCAGCTTCGGGGCCTCTGGAAACACCATATATTTT. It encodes CASSFGASGNTIYF.

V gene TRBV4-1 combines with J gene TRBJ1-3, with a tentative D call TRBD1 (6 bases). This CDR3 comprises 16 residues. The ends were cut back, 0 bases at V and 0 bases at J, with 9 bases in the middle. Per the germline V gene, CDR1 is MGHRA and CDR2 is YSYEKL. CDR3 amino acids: CASSQDRGGSGNTIYF. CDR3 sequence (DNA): TGCGCCAGCAGCCAAGATAGGGGGGGCTCTGGAAACACCATATATTTT.

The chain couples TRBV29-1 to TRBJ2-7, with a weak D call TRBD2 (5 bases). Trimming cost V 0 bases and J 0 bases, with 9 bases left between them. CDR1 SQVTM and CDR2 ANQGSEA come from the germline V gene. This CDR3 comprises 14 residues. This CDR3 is CSVEDIGSSYEQYF. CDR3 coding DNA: TGCAGCGTTGAAGATATTGGGAGCTCCTACGAGCAGTACTTC.

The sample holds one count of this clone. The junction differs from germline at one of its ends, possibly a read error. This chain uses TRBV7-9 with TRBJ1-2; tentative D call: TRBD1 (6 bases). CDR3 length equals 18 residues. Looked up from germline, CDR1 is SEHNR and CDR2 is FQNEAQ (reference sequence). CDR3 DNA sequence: TGTGCCAGCAGCCCGCTAGCTCTGAGGGGGGGAGAAAGCTATGGCTACGCCTTC. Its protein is CASSPLALRGGESYGYAF.

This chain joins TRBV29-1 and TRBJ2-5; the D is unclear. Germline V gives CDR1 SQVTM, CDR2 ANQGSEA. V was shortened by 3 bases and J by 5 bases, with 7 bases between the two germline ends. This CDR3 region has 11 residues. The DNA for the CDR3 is TGCAGCGTTGATAGGACGGAGACCCAGTACTTC. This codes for CSVDRTETQYF.

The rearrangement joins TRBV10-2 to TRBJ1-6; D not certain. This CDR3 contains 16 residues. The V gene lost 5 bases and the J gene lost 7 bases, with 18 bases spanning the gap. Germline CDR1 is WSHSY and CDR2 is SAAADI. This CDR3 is CASSFSFDGRNSPLHF. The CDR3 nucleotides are TGCGCCAGCAGTTTTTCTTTCGACGGACGAAATTCACCCCTCCACTTT.

The CDR3 DNA sequence: TGCAGCGTTGGAGGACAGGGAACGGAGCAGTACTTC. It codes for CSVGGQGTEQYF. This chain connects TRBV29-1 to TRBJ2-7, with 8 bases that match TRBD1. V lost 4 bases, J lost 7 bases, and 6 bases stayed unmatched. Germline V gene lookup returns CDR1 SQVTM and CDR2 ANQGSEA. The CDR3 covers 12 residues.